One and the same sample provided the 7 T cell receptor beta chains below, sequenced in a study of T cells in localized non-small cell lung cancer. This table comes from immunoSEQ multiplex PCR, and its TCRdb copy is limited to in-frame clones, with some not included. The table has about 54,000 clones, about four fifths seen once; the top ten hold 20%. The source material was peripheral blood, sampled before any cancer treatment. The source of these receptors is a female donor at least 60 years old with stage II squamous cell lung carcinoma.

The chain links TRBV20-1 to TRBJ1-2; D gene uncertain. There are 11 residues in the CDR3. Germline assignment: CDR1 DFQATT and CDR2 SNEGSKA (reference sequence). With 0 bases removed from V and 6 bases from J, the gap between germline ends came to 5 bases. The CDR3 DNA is TGCAGTGCTAGAGATAGGAATGGCTACACCTTC. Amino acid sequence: CSARDRNGYTF.

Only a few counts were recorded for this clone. CDR3 in amino acids: CASSIGGTIPSSPLHF. CDR3 sequence (DNA): TGTGCCAGTAGTATAGGTGGCACCATTCCCAGTTCACCCCTCCACTTT. The V call is TRBV19, the J call TRBJ1-6, with D unclear. Trimming took 1 base from V and 9 from J, leaving 16 bases between them. Per germline, CDR1 LNHDA and CDR2 SQIVND (reference sequence). The length of the CDR3 is 16 residues.

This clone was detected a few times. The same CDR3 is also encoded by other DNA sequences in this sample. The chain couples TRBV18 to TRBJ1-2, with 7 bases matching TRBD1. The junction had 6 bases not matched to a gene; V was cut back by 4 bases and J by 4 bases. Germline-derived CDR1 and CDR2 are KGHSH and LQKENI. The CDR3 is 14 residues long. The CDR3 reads CASSQNRDSYGYTF. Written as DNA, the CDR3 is TGTGCCAGCTCACAAAACAGGGACAGCTATGGCTACACCTTC.

This chain's CDR3 is CASSLRPLLYEQYF. The CDR3 nucleotides are TGTGCCAGCAGCTTACGACCGCTCCTCTACGAGCAGTACTTC. The chain couples TRBV11-1 to TRBJ2-7; D is undetermined. The V gene lost 2 bases and the J gene lost 3 bases, with 11 bases spanning the gap. Germline CDR1 is SGHAT and CDR2 is FQDESV (reference sequence). The length of the CDR3 is 14 residues.

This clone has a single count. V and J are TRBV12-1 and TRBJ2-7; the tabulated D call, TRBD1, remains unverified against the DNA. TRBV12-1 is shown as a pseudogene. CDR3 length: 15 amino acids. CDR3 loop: CASSTLDRISYEQYF. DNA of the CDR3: TGTGCCAGCAGCACCTTGGACAGAATTTCCTACGAGCAGTACTTC.

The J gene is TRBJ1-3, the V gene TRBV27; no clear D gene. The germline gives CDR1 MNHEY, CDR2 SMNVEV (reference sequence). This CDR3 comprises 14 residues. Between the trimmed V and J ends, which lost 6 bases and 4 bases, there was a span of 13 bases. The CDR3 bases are TGTGCCAGCAGGCCTGGAGGGCAAGGAAACACCATATATTTT. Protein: CASRPGGQGNTIYF.

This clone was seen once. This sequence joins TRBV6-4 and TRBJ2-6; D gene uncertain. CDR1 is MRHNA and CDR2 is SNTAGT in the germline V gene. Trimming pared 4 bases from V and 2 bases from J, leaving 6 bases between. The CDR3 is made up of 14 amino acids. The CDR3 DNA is TGTGCCAGCAGTGTGGGTCCTGGGGCCAACGTCCTGACTTTC. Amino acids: CASSVGPGANVLTF.